The source of this T cell receptor beta chain is a study of response to subunit inactivated influenza vaccine. V lost 5 bases, J lost 6 bases, and 14 bases stayed unmatched. The length of the CDR3 is 18 residues. TCRdb independently ran MiXCR on the RT-PCR reads; one entry per CDR3 protein. The top ten clones hold around 14% of a sample with about 500,000 distinct CDR3 sequences, roughly 7.6% of them seen once. The sample here was PBMCs from blood, taken 23 months after vaccination. The chain uses TRBV12-3 or TRBV12-4 and TRBJ2-1; 12 positions match TRBD2. This TCR was recovered from a man between 50 and 75 years old who received an inactivated influenza vaccine. The CDR3 reads CASSATSGGPPFSNEQFF. In DNA form, the CDR3 reads TGTGCCAGCAGTGCCACTAGCGGGGGGCCTCCTTTCTCCAATGAGCAGTTCTTC.